The rows below give T cell receptor beta chains drawn from one sample of a study of regulatory T cells in long-lasting Graves disease. MiXCR, run by TCRdb on the multiplex PCR reads, gives a single entry per CDR3 protein. This table holds more than 300,000 distinct CDR3 sequences, 10% to 15% found once. This sample was also put to use in a study of T cells in Graves' hyperthyroidism and ophthalmopathy.

This specimen consisted of peripheral blood mononuclear cells (PBMCs), obtained at new diagnosis, from a patient treated with antithyroid drugs. The origin of the receptors is a woman aged 18-29 years with Graves disease. CDR3s include the opening cysteine and the closing phenylalanine or tryptophan. D genes are given only for firm matches. Part of the rows lack a size; the others show once, few, many or a class for expanded clones.

j_call: TRBJ2-5; d_call: -; v_call: TRBV18; clone_size: many; cdr3_nt: TGTGCCAGCAAACCCGCCCGCGAGACCCAGTACTTC; cdr3_aa: CASKPARETQYF
j_call: TRBJ2-1; d_call: TRBD2; v_call: TRBV6-6; clone_size: many; cdr3_nt: TGTGCCAGCAGTTACTCGAGTTTCTCTGTCCGAGCGGGGGGGCCAAGGGATGAGCAGTTCTTC; cdr3_aa: CASSYSSFSVRAGGPRDEQFF
j_call: TRBJ2-2; d_call: -; v_call: TRBV7-3; clone_size: many; cdr3_nt: TGTGCCAGCAGCTTATGGTCCACCGGGGAGCTGTTTTTT; cdr3_aa: CASSLWSTGELFF
j_call: TRBJ1-2; d_call: -; v_call: TRBV28; clone_size: many; cdr3_nt: TGTGCCAGCAGCTTAGCGCGGGGCTATGGCTACACCTTC; cdr3_aa: CASSLARGYGYTF
j_call: TRBJ1-5; d_call: -; v_call: TRBV19; clone_size: few; cdr3_nt: TGTGCCAGTAAGAACATCGGTGGGGGACTTAATCGGAAGCCCCAGCATTTT; cdr3_aa: CASKNIGGGLNRKPQHF
j_call: TRBJ2-3; d_call: TRBD2; v_call: TRBV4-2; clone_size: -; cdr3_nt: TGTGCCAGCAGCCAACTTAGCGGGGGGGCCGGGGGCACAGATACGCAGTATTTT; cdr3_aa: CASSQLSGGAGGTDTQYF
j_call: TRBJ2-1; d_call: -; v_call: TRBV2; clone_size: many; cdr3_nt: TGTGCCAGCAGGGGGGCGGGAGTTGTCCTTGGCAATGAGCAGTTCTTC; cdr3_aa: CASRGAGVVLGNEQFF
j_call: TRBJ2-2; d_call: TRBD1; v_call: TRBV10-3; clone_size: -; cdr3_nt: TGTGCCATCAGTGAGTCACCGGGACAGGGGGCCGGGGAGCTGTTTTTT; cdr3_aa: CAISESPGQGAGELFF
j_call: TRBJ2-3; d_call: -; v_call: TRBV19; clone_size: many; cdr3_nt: TGTGCCAGTAGCGAAATGTCGGCAGGGTTCACAGATACGCAGTATTTT; cdr3_aa: CASSEMSAGFTDTQYF
j_call: TRBJ1-2; d_call: TRBD1; v_call: TRBV6-1; clone_size: many; cdr3_nt: TGTGCCAGCGACAGGGGAGCGGGGTCAGGCTATGGCTACACCTTC; cdr3_aa: CASDRGAGSGYGYTF
j_call: TRBJ2-1; d_call: -; v_call: TRBV20-1; clone_size: many; cdr3_nt: TGCAGTGCTACTCGCGGGGACAGCCTCTACAATGAGCAGTTCTTC; cdr3_aa: CSATRGDSLYNEQFF